A single sample gave rise to the 11 T cell receptor beta chains below, sequenced in a study of blood T cell repertoires in COVID-19. Clones were read by immunoSEQ multiplex PCR, and TCRdb kept only the in-frame ones, dropping some. The repertoire holds some 420,000 clones, with 75% to 90% as singletons. Sequencing used PBMCs or T cells enriched from blood (not recorded which). The receptor set was obtained from a man between 25 and 39 years old who had recovered from COVID-19.

The chain carries TRBV27 and TRBJ1-4, with a tentative D call TRBD1 (6 bases). The V gene lost 5 bases and the J gene lost 1 base, with 11 bases spanning the gap. CDR1 and CDR2 from the germline V gene are MNHEY and SMNVEV (reference sequence). The CDR3 has 15 residues. This CDR3 is CASSQTRGTNEKLFF. CDR3 coding DNA: TGTGCCAGCAGTCAAACCAGGGGAACTAATGAAAAACTGTTTTTT. Based on the CDR3 plus reference TRBV27 and TRBJ1-4, the full variable domain is EAQVTQNPRYLITVTGKKLTVTCSQNMNHEYMSWYRQDPGLGLRQIYYSMNVEVTDKGDVPEGYKVSRKEKRNFPLILESPSPNQTSLYFCASSQTRGTNEKLFFGSGTQLSVL.

CDR3 sequence reads: CASSSSGGRAVVSGELFF. Written as DNA, the CDR3 is TGTGCCAGCAGCTCATCGGGCGGGAGGGCCGTCGTCTCTGGGGAGCTGTTTTTT. The rearrangement joins TRBV5-4 to TRBJ2-2; 9 nucleotides agree with TRBD2. From germline, CDR1 is SGHNT and CDR2 YYREEE (reference sequence). CDR3 length equals 18 residues. The V and J ends lost 3 bases and 8 bases, in that order; junction bases with no gene match: 17.

This clone is a singleton in its sample. J is TRBJ1-2 and V is TRBV5-1, with D uncertain. Looked up from germline, CDR1 is SGHRS and CDR2 is YFSETQ. The CDR3 length is 13 residues. Trimming took off 0 bases at V and 3 bases at J, with 6 bases between the two ends. This CDR3 reads CASSLAQDYGYTF. The CDR3 nucleotides are TGCGCCAGCAGCTTGGCTCAGGACTATGGCTACACCTTC.

The V and J genes are TRBV5-1 and TRBJ2-5, with a possible D match to TRBD1 (6 bases). The CDR3 loop spans 16 amino acids. Germline V gene data show CDR1 as SGHRS and CDR2 as YFSETQ. V lost 2 bases, J lost 2 bases, and 16 bases lay in between. CDR3 protein: CASSLGGTEGQETQYF. CDR3 nucleotides: TGCGCCAGCAGCTTAGGGGGAACAGAGGGTCAAGAGACCCAGTACTTC.

The chain employs TRBV19 and TRBJ1-4; D gene uncertain. This CDR3 spans 15 amino acids. In germline, CDR1 is LNHDA, CDR2 SQIVND (reference sequence). Between the trimmed V and J ends, which lost 5 bases and 1 base, there was a span of 11 bases. CDR3 nucleotide sequence: TGTGCCAGTAGTCCGCAGGTTTTAACTAATGAAAAACTGTTTTTT. Encoded protein: CASSPQVLTNEKLFF.

The genes are TRBV3-1 (or the pseudogene TRBV3-2) and TRBJ1-2, with D tentatively TRBD1 (6 bases). The germline V and J ends were trimmed by 4 bases and 2 bases, with 8 bases remaining between them. The CDR3 length is 13 residues. Germline CDR1 reads LGHDT; CDR2 reads YNNKEL (reference sequence). In DNA, the CDR3 is TGTGCCAGCAGCCCGGACAGAAACTATGGCTACACCTTC. It encodes CASSPDRNYGYTF.

The rearrangement uses TRBV3-1 (or the pseudogene TRBV3-2) and TRBJ2-6; D possibly corresponds to TRBD1 (6 bases). The CDR3 has 16 amino acids. Germline CDR1 is LGHDT and CDR2 is YNNKEL (reference sequence). Trimming cost V 5 bases and J 2 bases, with 13 bases left between them. CDR3 sequence: CASSKHRVAGANVLTF. The CDR3 nucleotides are TGTGCCAGCAGCAAACACAGGGTTGCTGGGGCCAACGTCCTGACTTTC.

V usage is TRBV7-2 and J usage is TRBJ2-2; D is uncertain. Trimming took off 3 bases at V and 4 bases at J, with 3 bases between the two ends. Germline CDR1 reads SGHTA; CDR2 reads FQGNSA. CDR3 length: 12 amino acids. CDR3 residues: CASSFVTGELFF. As DNA, the CDR3 is TGTGCCAGCAGCTTCGTCACCGGGGAGCTGTTTTTT.

V usage is TRBV18 and J usage is TRBJ1-4; weak D call: TRBD1 (5 bases). The length of the CDR3 is 14 residues. Germline CDR1 and CDR2: KGHSH and LQKENI. With 1 base removed from V and 8 bases from J, the gap between germline ends came to 11 bases. The CDR3 DNA sequence: TGTGCCAGCTCACCACAAGGACACTTAGAAAAACTGTTTTTT. This gives the protein CASSPQGHLEKLFF.

The gene calls are TRBV15 and TRBJ1-1; 9 bases fit TRBD1. The ends lost 0 bases at V and 5 bases at J; junction bases unmatched: 4. Germline CDR1 is LNHNV and CDR2 is YYDKDF (reference sequence). The CDR3 spans 15 residues. Here the CDR3 DNA reads TGTGCCACCAGCAGAGAACAGGGGGCACGAACTGAAGCTTTCTTT. The encoded protein is CATSREQGARTEAFF.

This clone appeared a single time. The chain is built from TRBV7-9 and TRBJ1-4, with 7 nucleotides matching TRBD1. Looked up from germline, CDR1 is SEHNR and CDR2 is FQNEAQ (reference sequence). The CDR3 loop spans 16 amino acids. Trimming removed 3 bases from V and 7 bases from J; junction bases left unmatched: 11. DNA for the CDR3: TGTGCCAGCAGCTTGTACGGGACAGCCTTAGCTGAAAAACTGTTTTTT. Its translation: CASSLYGTALAEKLFF. Combining the CDR3 with reference TRBV7-9 and TRBJ1-4 gives the whole variable domain DTGVSQNPRHKITKRGQNVTFRCDPISEHNRLYWYRQTLGQGPEFLTYFQNEAQLEKSRLLSDRFSAERPKGSFSTLEIQRTEQGDSAMYLCASSLYGTALAEKLFFGSGTQLSVL.